The source of this TCR beta chain is a study of spatial heterogeneity in lung cancer. On the study more broadly: Sequencing of follow-up PBMC samples took place when they were available, at a median of approximately 2 years after resection.

V was clipped by 3 bases and J by 8 bases, with 5 bases between them. The CDR3 loop spans 11 amino acids. The germline V gene encodes CDR1 MDHEN and CDR2 SYDVKM. Time point in this sample: blood at routine non-recurrence follow-up after resection. Frozen PBMC, nontumor lung or tumor provided whole RNA, which was sequenced unsorted. This clonotype has a handful of counts. MiXCR was run by TCRdb on the 5' RACE reads, yielding one entry per CDR3 protein. This sample has under 20,000 distinct CDR3 sequences, with about 9.1% found just once. The source of this sequence is a female donor with early-stage non-small cell lung cancer. The source was PBMCs, collected at follow-up. The chain couples TRBV28 to TRBJ2-1; no clear D gene. CDR3 sequence reads: CASSFPDEQFF. The CDR3 DNA reads as TGTGCCAGCAGTTTCCCCGATGAGCAGTTCTTC. Full variable domain (outside the CDR3, taken from reference TRBV28 and TRBJ2-1): DVKVTQSSRYLVKRTGEKVFLECVQDMDHENMFWYRQDPGLGLRLIYFSYDVKMKEKGDIPEGYSVSREKKERFSLILESASTNQTSMYLCASSFPDEQFFGPGTRLTVL.